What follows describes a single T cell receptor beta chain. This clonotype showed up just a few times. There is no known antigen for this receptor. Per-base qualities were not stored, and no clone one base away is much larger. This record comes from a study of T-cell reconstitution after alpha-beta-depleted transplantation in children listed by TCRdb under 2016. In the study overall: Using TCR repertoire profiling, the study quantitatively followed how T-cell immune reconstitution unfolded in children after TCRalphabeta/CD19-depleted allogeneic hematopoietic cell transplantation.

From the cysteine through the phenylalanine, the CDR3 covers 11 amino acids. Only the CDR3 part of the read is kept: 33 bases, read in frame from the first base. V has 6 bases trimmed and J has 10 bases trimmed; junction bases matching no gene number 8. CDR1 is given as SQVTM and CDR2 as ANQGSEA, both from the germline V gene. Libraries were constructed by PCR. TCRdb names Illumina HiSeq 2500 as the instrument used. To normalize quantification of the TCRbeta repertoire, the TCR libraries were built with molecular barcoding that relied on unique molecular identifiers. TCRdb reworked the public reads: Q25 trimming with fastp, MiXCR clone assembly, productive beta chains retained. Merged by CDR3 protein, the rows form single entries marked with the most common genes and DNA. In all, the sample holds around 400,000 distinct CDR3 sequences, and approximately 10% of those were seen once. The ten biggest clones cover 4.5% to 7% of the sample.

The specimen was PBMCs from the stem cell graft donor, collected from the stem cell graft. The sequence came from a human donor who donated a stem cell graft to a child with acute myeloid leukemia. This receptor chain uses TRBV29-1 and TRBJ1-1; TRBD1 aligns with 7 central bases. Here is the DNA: TGCAGCGTCGGGACAGCGCGGGGAGCTTTCTTT. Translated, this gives CSVGTARGAFF.